The source of this T cell receptor beta chain is a study of cytomegalovirus exposure and HLA in healthy donors. Study-wide results and caveats: Across all donors, roughly uniform sequencing depth was an assumption of the presence/absence analyses. The authors listed 150 or so TCR beta chains as cytomegalovirus-associated.

Primers included in the PCR were 60 Vbeta and 13 Jbeta primers. Measured with immunoSEQ multiplex PCR; TCRdb has only the in-frame clones, and not every one. Of under 200,000 clones in the sample, around three quarters were seen once. Comment on this clone: What it recognizes is unknown.

Each donor was healthy, and each was a bone marrow donor. This receptor was identified in a man aged 50 or older in good health and CMV-seropositive. The material sequenced was PBMCs.

CDR3 sequence reads: CASSLALPGLDTQYF. As DNA, the CDR3 is TGTGCCAGCAGCTTAGCCCTACCGGGTTTAGATACGCAGTATTTT. The chain employs TRBV7-2 and TRBJ2-3; D gene ambiguous. Germline values: CDR1 SGHTA, CDR2 FQGNSA. There are 15 residues in the CDR3. Trimming pared 0 bases from V and 5 bases from J, leaving 12 bases between.